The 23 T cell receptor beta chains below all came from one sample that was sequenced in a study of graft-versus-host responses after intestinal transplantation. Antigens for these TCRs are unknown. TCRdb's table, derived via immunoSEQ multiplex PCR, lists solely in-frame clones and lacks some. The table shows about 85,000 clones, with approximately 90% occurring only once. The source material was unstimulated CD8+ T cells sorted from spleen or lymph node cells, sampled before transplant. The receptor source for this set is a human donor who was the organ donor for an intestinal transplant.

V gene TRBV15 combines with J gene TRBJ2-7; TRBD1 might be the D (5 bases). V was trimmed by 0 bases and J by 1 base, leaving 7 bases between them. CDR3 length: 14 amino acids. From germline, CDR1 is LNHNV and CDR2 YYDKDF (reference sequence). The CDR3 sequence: CATSRDQGSYEQYF. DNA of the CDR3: TGTGCCACCAGCAGAGATCAGGGTTCCTACGAGCAGTACTTC.

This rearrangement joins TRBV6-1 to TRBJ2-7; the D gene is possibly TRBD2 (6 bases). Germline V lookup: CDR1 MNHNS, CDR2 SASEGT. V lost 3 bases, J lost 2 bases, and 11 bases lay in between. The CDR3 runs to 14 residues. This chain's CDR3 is CASSDFGEAYEQYF. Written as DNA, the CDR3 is TGTGCCAGCAGTGACTTCGGGGAGGCCTACGAGCAGTACTTC.

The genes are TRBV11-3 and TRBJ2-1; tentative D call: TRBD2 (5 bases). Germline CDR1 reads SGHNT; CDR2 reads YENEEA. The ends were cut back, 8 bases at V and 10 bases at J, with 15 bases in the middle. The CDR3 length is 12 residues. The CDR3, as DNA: TGTGCCAGCGGCCCCCAAACGGGGGAGCAGTTCTTC. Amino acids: CASGPQTGEQFF.

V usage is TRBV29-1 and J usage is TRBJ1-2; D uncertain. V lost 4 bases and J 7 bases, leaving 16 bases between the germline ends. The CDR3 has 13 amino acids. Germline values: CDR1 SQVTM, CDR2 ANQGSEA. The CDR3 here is CSVARSLSGGYTF. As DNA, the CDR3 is TGCAGCGTTGCTCGGTCGCTGAGTGGTGGCTACACCTTC. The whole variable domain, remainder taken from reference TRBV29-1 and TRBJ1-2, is SAVISQKPSRDICQRGTSLTIQCQVDSQVTMMFWYRQQPGQSLTLIATANQGSEATYESGFVIDKFPISRPNLTFSTLTVSNMSPEDSSIYLCSVARSLSGGYTFGSGTRLTVV.

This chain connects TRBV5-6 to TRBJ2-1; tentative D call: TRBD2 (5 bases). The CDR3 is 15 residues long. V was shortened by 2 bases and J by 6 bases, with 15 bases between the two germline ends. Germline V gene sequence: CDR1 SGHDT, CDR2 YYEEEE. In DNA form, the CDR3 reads TGTGCCAGCAGCTTCGGATCACTAGTGGGCAATGAGCAGTTCTTC. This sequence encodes CASSFGSLVGNEQFF. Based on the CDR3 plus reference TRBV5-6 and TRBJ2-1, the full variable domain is DAGVTQSPTHLIKTRGQQVTLRCSPKSGHDTVSWYQQALGQGPQFIFQYYEEEERQRGNFPDRFSGHQFPNYSSELNVNALLLGDSALYLCASSFGSLVGNEQFFGPGTRLTVL.

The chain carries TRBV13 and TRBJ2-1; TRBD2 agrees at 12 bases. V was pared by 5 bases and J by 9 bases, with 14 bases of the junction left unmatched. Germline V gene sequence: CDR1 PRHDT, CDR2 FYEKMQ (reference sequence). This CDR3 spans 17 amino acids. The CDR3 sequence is CASSPRTSGDSLGEQFF. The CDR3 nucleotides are TGTGCCAGCAGCCCTCGGACTAGCGGGGACTCTCTGGGTGAGCAGTTCTTC.

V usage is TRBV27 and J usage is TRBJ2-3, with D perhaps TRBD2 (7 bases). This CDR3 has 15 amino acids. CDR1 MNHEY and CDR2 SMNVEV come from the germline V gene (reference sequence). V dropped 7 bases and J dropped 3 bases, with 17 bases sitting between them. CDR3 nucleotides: TGTGCCAGCATACTACGGGGGGCCCTAACAGATACGCAGTATTTT. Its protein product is CASILRGALTDTQYF.

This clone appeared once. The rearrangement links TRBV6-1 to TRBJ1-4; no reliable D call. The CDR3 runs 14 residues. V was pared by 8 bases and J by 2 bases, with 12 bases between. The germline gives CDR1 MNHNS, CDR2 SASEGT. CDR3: CASDSVFTNEKLFF. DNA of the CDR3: TGTGCCAGCGATTCAGTTTTTACTAATGAAAAACTGTTTTTT.

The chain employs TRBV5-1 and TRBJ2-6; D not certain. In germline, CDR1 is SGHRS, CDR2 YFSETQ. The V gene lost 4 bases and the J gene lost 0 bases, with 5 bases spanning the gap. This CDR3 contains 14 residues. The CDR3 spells CASSQLSGANVLTF. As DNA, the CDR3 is TGCGCCAGCAGCCAACTCTCTGGGGCCAACGTCCTGACTTTC.

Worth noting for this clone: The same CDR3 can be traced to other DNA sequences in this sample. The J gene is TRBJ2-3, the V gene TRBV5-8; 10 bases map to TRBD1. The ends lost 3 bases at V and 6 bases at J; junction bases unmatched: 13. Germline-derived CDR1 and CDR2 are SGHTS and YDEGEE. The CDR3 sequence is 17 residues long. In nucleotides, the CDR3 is TGTGCCAGCAGCTATTTCTCGGACAGGGGGAGAGGGGATACGCAGTATTTT. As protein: CASSYFSDRGRGDTQYF.

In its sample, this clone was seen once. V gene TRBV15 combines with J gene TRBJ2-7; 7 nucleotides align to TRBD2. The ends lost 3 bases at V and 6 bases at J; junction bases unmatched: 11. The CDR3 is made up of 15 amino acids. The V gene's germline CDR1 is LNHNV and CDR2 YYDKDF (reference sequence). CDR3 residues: CATSRRAGSHSEQYF. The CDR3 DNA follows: TGTGCCACCAGCAGGAGAGCGGGATCCCACTCCGAGCAGTACTTC. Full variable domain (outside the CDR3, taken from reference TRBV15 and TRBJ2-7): DAMVIQNPRYQVTQFGKPVTLSCSQTLNHNVMYWYQQKSSQAPKLLFHYYDKDFNNEADTPDNFQSRRPNTSFCFLDIRSPGLGDTAMYLCATSRRAGSHSEQYFGPGTRLTVT.

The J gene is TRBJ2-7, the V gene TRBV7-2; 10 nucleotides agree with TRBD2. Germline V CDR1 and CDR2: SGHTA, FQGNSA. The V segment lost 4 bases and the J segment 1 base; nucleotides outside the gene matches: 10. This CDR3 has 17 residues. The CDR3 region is CASSSYALAGESYEQYF. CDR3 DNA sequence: TGTGCCAGCAGCTCTTACGCTCTAGCGGGGGAATCCTACGAGCAGTACTTC.

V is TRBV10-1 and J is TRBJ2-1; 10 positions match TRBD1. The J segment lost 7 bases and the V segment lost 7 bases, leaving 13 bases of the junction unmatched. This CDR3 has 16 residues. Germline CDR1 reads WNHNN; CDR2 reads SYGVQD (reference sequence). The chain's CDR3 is CASIFLPGQGRNEQFF. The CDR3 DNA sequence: TGCGCCAGCATCTTCTTACCGGGACAGGGGAGGAATGAGCAGTTCTTC.

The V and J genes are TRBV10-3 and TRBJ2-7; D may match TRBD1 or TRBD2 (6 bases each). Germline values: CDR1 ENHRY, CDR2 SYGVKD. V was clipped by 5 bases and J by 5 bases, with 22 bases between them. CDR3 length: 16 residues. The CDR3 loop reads CAISPERGVGGHEQYF. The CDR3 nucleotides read TGTGCCATCAGTCCGGAGAGGGGCGTAGGGGGGCACGAGCAGTACTTC.

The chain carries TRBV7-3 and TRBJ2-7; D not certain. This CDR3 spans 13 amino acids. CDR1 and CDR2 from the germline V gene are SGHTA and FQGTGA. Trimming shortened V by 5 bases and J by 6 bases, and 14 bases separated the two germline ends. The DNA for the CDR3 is TGTGCCAGCAGCAACGACTCCCCCGGCGAGCAGTACTTC. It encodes CASSNDSPGEQYF.

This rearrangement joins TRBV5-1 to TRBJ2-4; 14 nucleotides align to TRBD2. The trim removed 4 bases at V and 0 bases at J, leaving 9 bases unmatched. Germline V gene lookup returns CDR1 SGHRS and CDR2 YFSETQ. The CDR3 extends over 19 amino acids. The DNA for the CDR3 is TGCGCCAGCAGCGAGACGGGACTAGCGGGAGTTCGAGCCAAAAACATTCAGTACTTC. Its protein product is CASSETGLAGVRAKNIQYF.

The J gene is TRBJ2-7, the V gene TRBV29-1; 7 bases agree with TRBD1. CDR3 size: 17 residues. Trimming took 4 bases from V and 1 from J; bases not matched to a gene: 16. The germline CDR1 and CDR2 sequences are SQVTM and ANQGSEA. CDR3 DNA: TGCAGCGTTGTGGCTTGGGTGGGCAGGGGGACATCCTACGAGCAGTACTTC. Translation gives CSVVAWVGRGTSYEQYF.

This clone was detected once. CDR3 loop: CASSLRAGQPQHF. CDR3 nucleotides: TGTGCCAGCAGTTTAAGGGCAGGGCAGCCCCAGCATTTT. The V call is TRBV27, the J call TRBJ1-5; a possible D gene is TRBD1 (5 bases). Germline V lookup: CDR1 MNHEY, CDR2 SMNVEV (reference sequence). Trimming took 2 bases from V and 7 from J, leaving 9 bases between them. The CDR3 totals 13 residues.

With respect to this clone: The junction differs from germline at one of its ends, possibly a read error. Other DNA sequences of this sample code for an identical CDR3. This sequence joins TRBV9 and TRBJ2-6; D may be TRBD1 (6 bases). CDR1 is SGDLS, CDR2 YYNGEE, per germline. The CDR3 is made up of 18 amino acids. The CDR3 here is CASSVPQGNSSGANVLTF. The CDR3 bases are TGTGCCAGCAGCGTACCCCAGGGGAACTCCTCTGGGGCCAACGTCCTGACCTTC.

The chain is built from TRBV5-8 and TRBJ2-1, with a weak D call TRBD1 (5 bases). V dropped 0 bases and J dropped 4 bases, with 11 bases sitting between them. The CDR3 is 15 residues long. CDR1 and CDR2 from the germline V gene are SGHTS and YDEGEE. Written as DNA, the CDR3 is TGTGCCAGCAGCTTGGCCCCGACAGTTTACAATGAGCAGTTCTTC. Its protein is CASSLAPTVYNEQFF.

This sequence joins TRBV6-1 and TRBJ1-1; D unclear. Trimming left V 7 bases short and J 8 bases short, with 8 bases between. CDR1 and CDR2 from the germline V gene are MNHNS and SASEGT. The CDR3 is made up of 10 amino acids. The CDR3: CASMGREAFF. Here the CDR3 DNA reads TGTGCCAGCATGGGGAGGGAAGCTTTCTTT.

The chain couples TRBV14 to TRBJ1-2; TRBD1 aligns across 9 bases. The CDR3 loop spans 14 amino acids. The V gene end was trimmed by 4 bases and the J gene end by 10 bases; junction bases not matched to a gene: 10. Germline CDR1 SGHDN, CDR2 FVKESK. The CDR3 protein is CASSPFGQGPPYTF. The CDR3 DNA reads TGTGCCAGCAGCCCGTTCGGACAGGGGCCTCCCTACACCTTC.

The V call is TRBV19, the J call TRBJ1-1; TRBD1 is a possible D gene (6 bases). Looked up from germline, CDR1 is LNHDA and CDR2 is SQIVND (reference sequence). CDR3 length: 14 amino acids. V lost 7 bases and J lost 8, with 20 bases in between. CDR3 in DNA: TGTGCCAGTACCCCAGAGGGACACATCCGAGAAGCTTTCTTT. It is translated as CASTPEGHIREAFF.